One sample yielded the 18 T cell receptor beta chains listed below, sequenced in a study of memory CD4+ T cells and cytomegalovirus serostatus. The sort gate was single viable CD3+CD4+CD8-CD45RO+ cells for memory CD4+ T cells. Only in-frame clones appear in the TCRdb table, and some are missing; sequencing was by immunoSEQ multiplex PCR. This table holds 50,000 to 65,000 clones, roughly three quarters found once. Material for sequencing was memory CD4+ T cells from blood. These receptors were taken from an adult in good health and CMV-seronegative.

This chain uses TRBV5-1 with TRBJ2-3; unclear D gene. Per the germline V gene, CDR1 is SGHRS and CDR2 is YFSETQ. V lost 0 bases and J lost 3, with 14 bases in between. CDR3 size: 16 residues. Here the CDR3 reads CASSLAGPSGTDTQYF. In nucleotides, the CDR3 is TGCGCCAGCAGCTTGGCCGGGCCTTCTGGAACAGATACGCAGTATTTT.

The gene calls are TRBV9 and TRBJ1-6; D is unresolved. In germline, CDR1 is SGDLS, CDR2 YYNGEE. The CDR3 spans 14 residues. With 3 bases removed from V and 0 bases from J, the gap between germline ends came to 4 bases. CDR3 sequence reads: CASSEGSYNSPLHF. The CDR3 bases are TGTGCCAGCAGCGAGGGCTCCTATAATTCACCCCTCCACTTT.

J is TRBJ1-1 and V is TRBV5-1; a possible D gene is TRBD1 (6 bases). Germline V gene lookup returns CDR1 SGHRS and CDR2 YFSETQ. The CDR3 is 15 residues long. V shed 4 bases and J shed 6 bases, with 19 bases lying between them. CDR3 residues: CASSTRDTPGAEAFF. As DNA, the CDR3 is TGCGCCAGCAGCACCCGGGACACCCCTGGGGCTGAAGCTTTCTTT.

The chain links TRBV27 to TRBJ1-1; possible D gene TRBD1, 5 bases. Germline CDR1 reads MNHEY; CDR2 reads SMNVEV (reference sequence). This CDR3 region has 14 residues. Trimming removed 3 bases from V and 5 bases from J, with 13 bases in between. In DNA form, the CDR3 reads TGTGCCAGCAGTTTTCGACGGGGGAGGACTGAAGCTTTCTTT. Translating it yields CASSFRRGRTEAFF.

The chain employs TRBV2 and TRBJ2-7, with 8 bases identical to TRBD2. With 6 bases clipped from V and 5 bases from J, the junction kept 6 bases outside the gene matches. CDR3 length equals 13 residues. Per germline, CDR1 SNHLY and CDR2 FYNNEI. In DNA, the CDR3 is TGTGCCAGCAGCGGGACTAGAGGCCACGAGCAGTACTTC. This translates into CASSGTRGHEQYF.

The chain carries TRBV7-8 and TRBJ1-2, with D possibly matching TRBD1 (5 bases). Per germline, CDR1 SGHVS and CDR2 FQNEAQ. The CDR3 sequence is 16 residues long. V was trimmed by 4 bases and J by 9 bases, leaving 24 bases between them. CDR3 coding DNA: TGTGCCAGCAGCTCCCCGCTCGAGTGGCAGGGCAATCGCTACACCTTC. It codes for CASSSPLEWQGNRYTF.

The chain joins TRBV7-2 to TRBJ1-1, with a weak D call TRBD1 (5 bases). V lost 4 bases, J lost 11 bases, and 14 bases lay in between. In germline, CDR1 is SGHTA, CDR2 FQGNSA. This CDR3 has 12 amino acids. CDR3 amino acids: CASSSGTDYAFF. In DNA form, the CDR3 reads TGTGCCAGCAGCTCAGGGACGGATTACGCTTTCTTT.

This clone was observed a single time. The J gene is TRBJ2-1, the V gene TRBV5-6, with 11 bases that match TRBD2. The CDR3 covers 15 residues. V lost 3 bases to trimming and J lost 4 bases; unmatched junction nucleotides: 3. The germline gives CDR1 SGHDT, CDR2 YYEEEE. CDR3 bases: TGTGCCAGCAGCTCCTTAGCGGGGGGGTACAATGAGCAGTTCTTC. Its protein is CASSSLAGGYNEQFF. Complete variable domain (other parts from reference TRBV5-6 and TRBJ2-1): DAGVTQSPTHLIKTRGQQVTLRCSPKSGHDTVSWYQQALGQGPQFIFQYYEEEERQRGNFPDRFSGHQFPNYSSELNVNALLLGDSALYLCASSSLAGGYNEQFFGPGTRLTVL.

The chain carries TRBV11-2 and TRBJ2-6, with a possible D match to TRBD2 (5 bases). Trimming cost V 4 bases and J 0 bases, with 13 bases left between them. CDR3 size: 17 residues. Looked up from germline, CDR1 is SGHAT and CDR2 is FQNNGV. In nucleotides, the CDR3 is TGTGCCAGCAGCTATGAGGGATGGAACTCTGGGGCCAACGTCCTGACTTTC. Translating gives CASSYEGWNSGANVLTF.

The chain combines TRBV6-6 with TRBJ2-1; perhaps TRBD2 as D (7 bases). This CDR3 has 15 amino acids. From germline, CDR1 is MNHNY and CDR2 SVGAGI (reference sequence). V was cut by 8 bases and J by 4 bases, with 18 bases left in between. The CDR3 nucleotides read TGTGCCAGCGGTCCACAGGGAGGGGGGTACAATGAGCAGTTCTTC. Amino acid sequence: CASGPQGGGYNEQFF.

This clone was detected only a few times. The chain combines TRBV25-1 with TRBJ1-6, with D perhaps matching TRBD1 (5 bases). V gave up 3 bases and J gave up 10 bases, with 16 bases separating them. CDR1 is MGHDK, CDR2 SYGVNS, per germline. The CDR3 length is 15 residues. In DNA, the CDR3 is TGTGCCAGCAGTGATGGAGAAACAGGAGAATCACCCCTCCACTTT. It yields the protein CASSDGETGESPLHF.

The V call is TRBV6-1, the J call TRBJ1-2; no definite D call. In germline, CDR1 is MNHNS, CDR2 SASEGT. This CDR3 spans 15 amino acids. Trimming stripped 0 bases from V and 4 bases from J, with 12 bases between. CDR3 coding DNA: TGTGCCAGCAGTGAAGCGGACGGAGACTTCTATGGCTACACCTTC. Amino acids: CASSEADGDFYGYTF.

The chain links TRBV5-1 to TRBJ2-2, with 8 bases identical to TRBD1. Germline trimming cut 3 bases from V and 4 bases from J; bases unmatched to any gene: 2. The germline V gene encodes CDR1 SGHRS and CDR2 YFSETQ. CDR3 size: 14 residues. CDR3 nucleotide sequence: TGCGCCAGCAGCTGGACAGGGAGCACCGGGGAGCTGTTTTTT. Translation: CASSWTGSTGELFF.

This sequence joins TRBV19 and TRBJ1-1, with D possibly being TRBD1 (6 bases). Trimming stripped 5 bases from V and 3 bases from J, with 19 bases between. In germline, CDR1 is LNHDA, CDR2 SQIVND (reference sequence). The CDR3 covers 16 residues. CDR3 nucleotide sequence: TGTGCCAGTAGTGATCAGGGGCGCGGTCGGGACACTGAAGCTTTCTTT. It specifies CASSDQGRGRDTEAFF.

Only a few counts were recorded for this clone. The gene calls are TRBV27 and TRBJ1-6, with D perhaps matching TRBD1 (5 bases). Trimming took 5 bases from V and 12 from J, leaving 17 bases between them. Germline CDR1 MNHEY, CDR2 SMNVEV (reference sequence). The CDR3 totals 14 residues. CDR3 bases: TGTGCCAGCAGTACATTCCGGGACGATCGACCCCTCCACTTT. Translated: CASSTFRDDRPLHF.

This clone occurred a few times. CDR3 protein: CASRSRGYEKLFF. DNA for the CDR3: TGCGCCAGCAGGAGTAGGGGGTATGAAAAACTGTTTTTT. The chain uses TRBV4-1 and TRBJ1-4, with a possible D match to TRBD1 (6 bases). Germline V lookup: CDR1 MGHRA, CDR2 YSYEKL. This CDR3 has 13 amino acids. Trimming shortened V by 6 bases and J by 6 bases, and 11 bases separated the two germline ends.

The chain joins TRBV18 to TRBJ1-1, with D unresolved. Germline V lookup: CDR1 KGHSH, CDR2 LQKENI. The CDR3 has 16 amino acids. V was pared by 2 bases and J by 1 base, with 14 bases between. CDR3 protein: CASSPIAGPTNTEAFF. The CDR3 DNA is TGTGCCAGCTCACCAATCGCAGGACCTACGAACACTGAAGCTTTCTTT.

This chain uses TRBV15 with TRBJ2-5; D gene unclear. Germline values: CDR1 LNHNV, CDR2 YYDKDF (reference sequence). V lost 0 bases, J lost 0 bases, and 14 bases lay in between. The CDR3 sequence is 17 residues long. The CDR3 DNA reads as TGTGCCACCAGCAGAGATGCGCAGTCCTCGTACCAAGAGACCCAGTACTTC. Translation gives CATSRDAQSSYQETQYF.